The source of this T cell receptor (beta chain) is a study of blood T cell repertoires in COVID-19 (dated by TCRdb to about 2020). For the wider study: Samples from collaborators originated in the United States, Italy and Spain and spanned both the acute and convalescent phases of COVID-19. The prospective study material was composed of cDNA or gDNA derived from T cells, B-cell-depleted T cells, or PBMCs. The dataset comprised deeply sampled blood TCRbeta repertoires from subjects exposed to, actively infected with, or recovered from COVID-19. The repertoires were made available in a free public database intended to serve as a resource for research on the immune response to SARS-CoV-2. Samples came from the ongoing ImmuneRACE study (first 160 participants) plus 1,254 subjects from 6 global collaborators. A de-identified subject ID, COVID-19 status, age in years and sex were almost always included in the sample metadata. Where HLA class I and class II types were available, the types were taken from metadata supplied by the sample provider, not from assay-based typing. Results and caveats for the whole study, not just this receptor: The quantity of clinical and demographic metadata differed by source and by participant and was supplied without curation.

Each collaborating institution followed its own protocols to collect whole blood in K2EDTA tubes. Collaborator samples were shipped for TCRbeta analysis as frozen whole blood, isolated PBMCs, or DNA extracted from either sample type. With regard to this clone: Its binding antigen is unknown. No base quality information exists; no much larger clone differs at one position.

TCRbeta CDR3 regions were amplified from genomic DNA using the immunoSEQ Assay, a bias-controlled multiplex PCR. The study's processing was this. The number of nucleated cells in each sample was estimated by amplification of reference gene primers within the assay. Sequence reads were collapsed and filtered to measure the absolute abundance of every unique TCRbeta CDR3 rearrangement. Productive Simpson clonality was computed per sample as the square root of Simpson's diversity index over productive rearrangements. Held by TCRdb, this immuneACCESS table contains in-frame sequences only and omits some clones. Under half of the omission traces to an unresolved V gene where checked; the cause of the rest is unknown. V, J and clone size were drawn from that table, and D and trimming were deduced from the DNA. The sample table lists under 100,000 clones, roughly 87% of them with a count of one. The ten top clones hold roughly 15% of the sample.

V is pared back by 4 bases and J by 11 bases, with 17 bases lying between the germline termini. The germline V gene gives CDR1 as SGHTA and CDR2 as FQGNSA. The CDR3 has 13 amino acids, counting the end cysteine and phenylalanine. Kept here is only the CDR3 DNA, which spans 39 bases and is read in frame from base 1. This TCR came from a male donor with acute or convalescent COVID-19. Sequencing was performed on peripheral blood. This receptor chain uses TRBV7-2 and TRBJ1-2; TRBD1 is a weak D gene call, 5 bases matching. The nucleotide sequence is given as TGTGCCAGCAGCTCCTACGGGACTCCCGAATACACCTTC. This gives the protein CASSSYGTPEYTF.